Following are 23 T cell receptor beta chains from one sample sequenced in a study of type 1 regulatory T cells. A single record per CDR3 protein comes from TCRdb applying MiXCR to the reads. The sample contains about 15,000 distinct CDR3 sequences, roughly an eighth of which appear only once. For these receptors, no antigen is known. The sequencing sample was made of cultured T cells, either the whole culture or a sorted T cell fraction (not recorded which). Source of these receptors: a human donor in good health.

Only a few counts were recorded for this clonotype. This chain uses TRBV25-1 with TRBJ1-1; D is undetermined. Germline CDR1 MGHDK, CDR2 SYGVNS. Trimming took 7 bases from V and 1 from J, leaving 4 bases between them. This CDR3 spans 11 amino acids. The CDR3 loop is CASKWNTEAFF. CDR3 sequence (DNA): TGTGCCAGCAAATGGAACACTGAAGCTTTCTTT.

This clonotype has ten or more counts. The V call is TRBV20-1, the J call TRBJ2-3; D may be TRBD2 (5 bases). CDR1 and CDR2 from the germline V gene are DFQATT and SNEGSKA (reference sequence). CDR3 length equals 14 residues. Trimming cost V 6 bases and J 2 bases, with 15 bases left between them. Here the CDR3 DNA reads TGCAGTGCGTTCCCGTCTAGCTCCACAGATACGCAGTATTTT. Protein product: CSAFPSSSTDTQYF.

V is TRBV20-1 and J is TRBJ2-3, with 11 bases identical to TRBD2. Germline V gives CDR1 DFQATT, CDR2 SNEGSKA (reference sequence). The CDR3 contains 13 residues. CDR3 region: CRVSGRGGDTQYF. For the CDR3, the DNA is TGCAGGGTTAGCGGGAGGGGCGGAGATACGCAGTATTTT.

The chain is built from TRBV21-1 and TRBJ1-6. TRBV21-1 has pseudogene status. The CDR3 runs 17 residues. The CDR3 sequence: CASSKIGPPYGESPLHF. CDR3 coding DNA: TGTGCCAGCAGCAAAATAGGGCCGCCCTACGGGGAGTCACCCCTCCACTTT.

The chain carries TRBV20-1 and TRBJ1-6; D may be TRBD1 (5 bases). This CDR3 has 13 residues. Germline-derived CDR1 and CDR2 are DFQATT and SNEGSKA (reference sequence). V dropped 4 bases and J dropped 10 bases, with 14 bases sitting between them. The CDR3 loop is CSATPPGSSPLHF. In DNA form, the CDR3 reads TGCAGTGCTACACCTCCAGGGTCCTCACCCCTCCACTTT.

In this sample, this clonotype turned up many times. The chain joins TRBV5-1 to TRBJ2-5; 9 nucleotides align to TRBD2. Trimming cost V 0 bases and J 7 bases; bases outside gene matches: 10. Germline assignment: CDR1 SGHRS and CDR2 YFSETQ. The CDR3 length is 16 residues. CDR3 sequence: CASSLELAGAGGTQYF. The CDR3 DNA reads as TGCGCCAGCAGCTTGGAGTTAGCGGGAGCAGGGGGGACCCAGTACTTC.

The genes are TRBV30 and TRBJ2-7; possibly TRBD2 for D (6 bases). The germline V gene encodes CDR1 GTSNPN and CDR2 SVGIG (reference sequence). Between the trimmed V and J ends, which lost 5 bases and 6 bases, there was a span of 14 bases. This CDR3 is built from 12 residues. CDR3 loop: CAWSPGLIEQYF. The CDR3 DNA reads TGTGCCTGGTCCCCGGGACTTATCGAGCAGTACTTC. The full variable domain, in which reference TRBV30 and TRBJ2-7 provide the parts outside the CDR3, is SQTIHQWPATLVQPVGSPLSLECTVEGTSNPNLYWYRQAAGRGLQLLFYSVGIGQISSEVPQNLSASRPQDRQFILSSKKLLLSDSGFYLCAWSPGLIEQYFGPGTRLTVT.

This clonotype was seen repeatedly, ten times or more. The CDR3 coding sequence is TGTGCCAGCAGTGCAATCTCGGGACAGGGAATCAATGAGCAGTTCTTC. It specifies CASSAISGQGINEQFF. This chain joins TRBV6-1 and TRBJ2-1; TRBD1 matches at 9 bases. Trimming took 4 bases from V and 6 from J; bases not matched to a gene: 10. Germline V gene lookup returns CDR1 MNHNS and CDR2 SASEGT. The CDR3 is 16 amino acids.

The chain links TRBV5-1 to TRBJ2-5; TRBD2 matches 12 bases. The V segment lost 5 bases and the J segment 4 bases; nucleotides outside the gene matches: 3. The CDR3 is 14 residues long. CDR1 is SGHRS, CDR2 YFSETQ, per germline. CDR3 nucleotide sequence: TGCGCCAGCAGACAGGGACTAGCGGGAGAGACCCAGTACTTC. This translates into CASRQGLAGETQYF.

This clonotype was found many times. V usage is TRBV5-6 and J usage is TRBJ2-7; no clear D. Per the germline V gene, CDR1 is SGHDT and CDR2 is YYEEEE. The CDR3 extends over 14 amino acids. V was pared by 2 bases and J by 0 bases, with 9 bases between. The DNA of the CDR3 is TGTGCCAGCAGCTTTACACCGAGCTCCTACGAGCAGTACTTC. Protein product: CASSFTPSSYEQYF.

The genes are TRBV20-1 and TRBJ2-1; TRBD2 matches at 13 bases. With V trimmed by 6 bases and J by 6 bases, 8 bases remained unmatched. CDR1 is DFQATT and CDR2 is SNEGSKA in the germline V gene (reference sequence). CDR3 length: 15 residues. The CDR3 DNA is TGCAGTGCACCTGTTACTAGCGGGAGGGCCAATGAGCAGTTCTTC. This translates into CSAPVTSGRANEQFF.

The V gene is TRBV18, the J gene TRBJ1-2; D is unresolved. CDR3 length: 11 amino acids. With 6 bases removed from V and 6 bases from J, the gap between germline ends came to 8 bases. CDR1 is KGHSH and CDR2 is LQKENI in the germline V gene. CDR3 sequence: CASSLGHGYTF. The CDR3, as DNA: TGTGCCAGCTCCCTCGGACATGGCTACACCTTC.

This clonotype was observed at least ten times. The chain combines TRBV20-1 with TRBJ2-1; D unclear. Trimming left V 6 bases short and J 5 bases short, with 17 bases between. CDR3 length: 14 residues. From germline, CDR1 is DFQATT and CDR2 SNEGSKA (reference sequence). In nucleotides, the CDR3 is TGCAGTGCCCTACCTTTAGTAGGTCACAATGAGCAGTTCTTC. Encoded protein: CSALPLVGHNEQFF.

This clonotype came up many times. The chain couples TRBV18 to TRBJ1-5; D is unclear. The germline V and J ends were trimmed by 3 bases and 2 bases, with 5 bases remaining between them. This CDR3 contains 13 residues. Germline V gene sequence: CDR1 KGHSH, CDR2 LQKENI. The CDR3 region is CASSPSGNQPQHF. CDR3 sequence (DNA): TGTGCCAGCTCACCCTCGGGCAATCAGCCCCAGCATTTT.

This clonotype was seen many times. The V gene is TRBV29-1, the J gene TRBJ1-2; D remains ambiguous. This CDR3 is built from 13 residues. The V gene's germline CDR1 is SQVTM and CDR2 ANQGSEA. Trimming took 3 bases from V and 6 from J, leaving 14 bases between them. As DNA, the CDR3 is TGCAGCGTTGATAGGGTTCGGACGGATGGCTACACCTTC. Amino acids: CSVDRVRTDGYTF.

This clonotype was seen once. A much bigger clone sits one base away, suggesting this may be a read error. V gene TRBV6-1 combines with J gene TRBJ2-5; 10 nucleotides line up with TRBD1. The germline CDR1 and CDR2 sequences are MNHNS and SASEGT. J gave up 7 bases and V 4 bases, and 3 bases lay outside the gene matches. The CDR3 has 13 residues. Here the CDR3 reads CASSGQGAGTQYF. The CDR3 DNA follows: TGTGCCAGCAGTGGACAGGGGGCAGGGACCCAGTACTTC.

This clonotype was observed many times. In nucleotides, the CDR3 is TGTGCCAGCGGGGTAGCGGGCAGCTACGAGCAGTACTTC. It is translated as CASGVAGSYEQYF. V usage is TRBV7-9 and J usage is TRBJ2-7; 7 bases are a match to TRBD2. Losses at the gene ends were 8 bases for V and 3 bases for J; bases not matched to a gene: 7. Germline CDR1 and CDR2: SEHNR and FQNEAQ (reference sequence). The CDR3 covers 13 residues.

This clonotype was picked up a small number of times. The chain joins TRBV4-3 to TRBJ2-3; TRBD2 aligns across 11 bases. The ends lost 1 base at V and 0 bases at J; junction bases unmatched: 3. The V gene's germline CDR1 is LGHNA and CDR2 YSLEER. The CDR3 is 17 residues long. The CDR3, as DNA: TGCGCCAGCAGCCAAGCTTTAGCGGGGGGGAGCACAGATACGCAGTATTTT. Translated: CASSQALAGGSTDTQYF.

This clonotype was recorded many times. The chain joins TRBV24-1 to TRBJ2-3; TRBD2 matches 7 bases. CDR1 KGHDR and CDR2 SFDVKD come from the germline V gene. The CDR3 loop spans 13 amino acids. After removal of 8 bases from V and 5 bases from J, the junction contained 6 bases not matched to a gene. The CDR3, as DNA: TGTGCCACCACTAGCGGCCAGGGAGATACGCAGTATTTT. Translated, it gives CATTSGQGDTQYF.

This clonotype is medium-sized in the sample. J is TRBJ2-7 and V is TRBV5-1; D possibly corresponds to TRBD2 (7 bases). This CDR3 has 14 amino acids. CDR1 and CDR2 (germline): SGHRS, YFSETQ. Between the trimmed V and J ends, which lost 4 bases and 5 bases, there was a span of 16 bases. CDR3 DNA: TGCGCCAGCAGCCTGGGCGGGGGCCGAAACGAGCAGTACTTC. It is translated as CASSLGGGRNEQYF.

The rearrangement links TRBV5-1 to TRBJ1-4; the D is unclear. The V end lost 0 bases, the J end lost 8 bases, and 11 bases lay between the germline ends. CDR1 is SGHRS and CDR2 is YFSETQ in the germline V gene. The CDR3 is 14 amino acids. This CDR3 reads CASSLAGNREKLFF. CDR3 sequence (DNA): TGCGCCAGCAGCTTGGCGGGGAATCGGGAAAAACTGTTTTTT.

In its sample, this clonotype was seen many times. The chain carries TRBV12-3 or TRBV12-4 and TRBJ1-4; D might be TRBD1 (5 bases). The length of the CDR3 is 14 residues. The V and J ends lost 5 bases and 4 bases respectively, with 11 bases between them. This chain's CDR3 is CASSLDGGNEKLFF. The CDR3 bases are TGTGCCAGCAGTCTGGACGGGGGTAATGAAAAACTGTTTTTT.

This chain joins TRBV20-1 and TRBJ2-3; a weak D match, TRBD2 (6 bases). The CDR3 runs 15 residues. V lost 6 bases to trimming and J lost 4 bases, with 20 bases between them. Germline CDR1 DFQATT, CDR2 SNEGSKA (reference sequence). CDR3 DNA: TGCAGTGCCGGAGGGGCGGGGATCGGGGCAGATACGCAGTATTTT. Protein sequence: CSAGGAGIGADTQYF.